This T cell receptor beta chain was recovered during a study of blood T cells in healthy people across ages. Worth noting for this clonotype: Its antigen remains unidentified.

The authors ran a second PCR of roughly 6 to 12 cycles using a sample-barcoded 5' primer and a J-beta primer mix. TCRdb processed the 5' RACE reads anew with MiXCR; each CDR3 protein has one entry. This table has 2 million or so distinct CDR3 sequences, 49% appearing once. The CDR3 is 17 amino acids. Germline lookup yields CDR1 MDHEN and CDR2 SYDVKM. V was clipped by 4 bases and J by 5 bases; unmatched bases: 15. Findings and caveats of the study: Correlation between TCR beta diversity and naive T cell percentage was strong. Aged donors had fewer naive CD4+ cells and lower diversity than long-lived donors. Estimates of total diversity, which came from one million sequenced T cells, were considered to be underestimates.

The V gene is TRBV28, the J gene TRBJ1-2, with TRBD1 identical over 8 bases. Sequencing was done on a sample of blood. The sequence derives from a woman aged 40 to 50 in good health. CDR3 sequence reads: CASSSPGQGAFHYGYTF. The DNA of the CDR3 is TGTGCCAGCAGTTCCCCGGGGCAGGGGGCTTTTCATTATGGCTACACCTTC.